The clone carrying this TCR beta chain was counted many times. The entry originates in a study of T cells in Graves' hyperthyroidism and ophthalmopathy. V lost 4 bases, J lost 2 bases, and 8 bases lay in between. Germline V gene lookup returns CDR1 DFQATT and CDR2 SNEGSKA (reference sequence). The CDR3 covers 12 residues. Blood from later-ophthalmopathy patients was taken at first hyperthyroidism diagnosis. Each 10 ml fresh peripheral blood draw supplied the PBMCs. Amplified regions were TCR beta CDR3 sequences from RNA transcripts. The HTBI set primed first-round TCR CDR3 RT-PCR. Using its own MiXCR run on the multiplex PCR reads, TCRdb lists one record per CDR3 protein. The data hold about 290,000 distinct CDR3 sequences, with 10% to 15% observed a single time.

The TCR originated in a woman in her 30s with Graves' hyperthyroidism that later progressed to Graves' ophthalmopathy. This chain connects TRBV20-1 to TRBJ2-5; D not resolved. Sequences were obtained from blood. CDR3: CSAKSAQETQYF. The CDR3, as DNA: TGCAGTGCTAAGTCAGCGCAAGAGACCCAGTACTTC.